This TCR beta chain emerged from a study of CD8 T cells in ankylosing spondylitis. Overall study findings and caveats: Ankylosing spondylitis blood seemed to carry a telltale TCR beta motif made of fewer than 10 highly homologous variants. Some motif variants had been reported before (in reactive arthritis synovial fluid and blood).

From germline, CDR1 is SNHLY and CDR2 FYNNEI. V lost 4 bases and J lost 0; bases outside the gene matches: 0. CDR3 size: 14 residues. Making the TCR beta libraries involved quantitative 5'-RACE with molecular barcodes. TCRdb redid the calling of the 5' RACE reads with MiXCR, one entry per CDR3 protein. The table shows 200,000 to 300,000 distinct CDR3 sequences, with roughly a tenth occurring only once. On this clonotype itself: The antigen remains unidentified.

The V call is TRBV2, the J call TRBJ2-3; 8 bases match TRBD1. The TCR was taken from a male donor with ankylosing spondylitis or in good health (not recorded which). Material for sequencing was blood, either unsorted or a sorted T cell fraction (not recorded which). The CDR3 sequence: CASSGQGSTDTQYF. For the CDR3, the DNA is TGTGCCAGCAGTGGACAGGGGAGCACAGATACGCAGTATTTT.